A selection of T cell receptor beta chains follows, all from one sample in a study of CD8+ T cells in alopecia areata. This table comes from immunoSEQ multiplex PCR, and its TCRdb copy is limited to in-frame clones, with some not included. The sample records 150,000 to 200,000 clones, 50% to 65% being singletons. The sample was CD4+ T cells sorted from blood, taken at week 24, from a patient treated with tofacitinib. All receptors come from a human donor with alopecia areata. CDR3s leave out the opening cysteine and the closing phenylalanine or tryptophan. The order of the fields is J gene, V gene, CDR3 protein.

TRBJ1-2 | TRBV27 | ASKVTGAYGYT
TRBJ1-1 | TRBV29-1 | SVEVSMNTEAF
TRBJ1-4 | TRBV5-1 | ASSLGTAGREKLF
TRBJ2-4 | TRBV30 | AWSRGGNIQY
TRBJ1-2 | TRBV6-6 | ASTPSEGYYGYT
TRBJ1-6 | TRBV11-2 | ASSPGRNSPLH
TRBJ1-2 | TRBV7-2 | ASSSRDGPYGYT
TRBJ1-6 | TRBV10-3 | AISGDSLSSYNSPLH
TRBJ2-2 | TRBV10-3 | AISESMGRSTGELF
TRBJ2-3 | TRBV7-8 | ASLAGGADTQY
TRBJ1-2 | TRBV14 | ASYGGAQGYGYT
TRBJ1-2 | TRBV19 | ASSRPGAYGYT
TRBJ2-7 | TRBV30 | AWTTGSGGSEQY
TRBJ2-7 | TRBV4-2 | ASSQDDSYEQY
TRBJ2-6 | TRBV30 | ACGSGANVLT
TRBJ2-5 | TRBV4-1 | ASSPDRETQY
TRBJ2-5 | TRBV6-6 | ASTSLQETQY
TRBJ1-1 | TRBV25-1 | ASSEAIEGDTEAF
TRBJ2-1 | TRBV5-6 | ASSLRATSGGYNEQF
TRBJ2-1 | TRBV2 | ASSLLAVQF
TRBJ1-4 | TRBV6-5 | ASSLSGQGIGKLF
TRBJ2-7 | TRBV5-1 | ASRPGQGHEQY
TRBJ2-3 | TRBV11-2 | ASSWGGNTQY
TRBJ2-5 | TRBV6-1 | ASRLQETQY
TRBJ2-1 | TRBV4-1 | ASSQTATSGGGDEQF
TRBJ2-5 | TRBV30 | AWTYGGLETQY
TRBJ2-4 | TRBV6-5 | ASSRGQGGNIQY
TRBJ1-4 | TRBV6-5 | ASSGDIWSEKLF
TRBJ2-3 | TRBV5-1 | ASSSLTEATDTQY
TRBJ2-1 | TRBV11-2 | ASSLESGGGARGF
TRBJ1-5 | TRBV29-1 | SVAQGTNQPQH
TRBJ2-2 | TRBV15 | ATSTGRGAGELF
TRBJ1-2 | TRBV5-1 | ASSLEGNKESGYT
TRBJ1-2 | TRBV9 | ASSVGGGTGYT
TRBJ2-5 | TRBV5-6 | ASSLTGQGETQY
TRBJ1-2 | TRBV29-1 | SAQKTGPYGYT
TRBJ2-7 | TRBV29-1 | SVGQGTSEQY
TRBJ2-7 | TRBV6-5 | ASRWDRVYEQY
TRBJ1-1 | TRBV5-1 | ASSLGGATEAF
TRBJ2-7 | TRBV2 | ASGQGAREQY
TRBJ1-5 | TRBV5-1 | ASSSGQFNQPQH
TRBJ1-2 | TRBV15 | ATSRDNFEIEGYT
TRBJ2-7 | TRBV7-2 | ASSERTSYEQY
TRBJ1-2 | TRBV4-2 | ASSQEGGGKGGGYT
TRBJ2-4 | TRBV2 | ASSARRGRGKNIQY
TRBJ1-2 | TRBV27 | ASRKAEGSNYGYT
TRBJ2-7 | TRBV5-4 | ASSLEGSSNEQY
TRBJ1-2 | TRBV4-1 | ASSRAAGARGYT
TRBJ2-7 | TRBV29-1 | SGQSGGPPYEQY
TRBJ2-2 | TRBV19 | ASKLSGTGELF
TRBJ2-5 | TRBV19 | ASSKFQGGGETQY
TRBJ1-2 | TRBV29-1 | SVMTGFYGYT
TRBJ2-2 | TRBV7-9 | ASSLGRTVNTGELF